This T cell receptor beta chain stems from a study of blood T cell repertoires in COVID-19. For the study at large: Sites in the United States, Italy and Spain provided acute and convalescent COVID-19 samples.

V lost 6 bases and J lost 5, with 19 bases in between. Germline V gene data show CDR1 as MDHEN and CDR2 as SYDVKM. The CDR3 is 15 residues long. In the authors' methods: Reference gene primer amplification gave nucleated cell count estimates. TCRdb's copy holds only in-frame clones and misses some; the assay was immunoSEQ multiplex PCR. V and J calls and clone size are those listed in that table; D and trimming were worked out from the DNA. The profile covers approximately 100,000 clones, with roughly 85% appearing a single time and around 2% taken by the ten largest. The sample comprised peripheral blood. This sequence joins TRBV28 and TRBJ1-2; D may be TRBD1 (6 bases). The TCR originated in a woman in her seventies with active or convalescent COVID-19. CDR3 nucleotides: TGTGCCAGCAGATACGGACAGTCGGGGACATATGGCTACACCTTC. Residues: CASRYGQSGTYGYTF.